This T cell receptor beta chain was observed in a study of shared clonotypes between healthy human individuals. Study-wide context: The study drew on two women and a few men aged 18 to 49 as donors.

In unsorted samples, genomic DNA was obtained using around 100 million PBMCs. V gave up 7 bases and J gave up 1 base, with 10 bases separating them. The CDR3 loop spans 13 amino acids. Germline CDR1 and CDR2: WSHSY and SAAADI. Each PCR replicate run on unsorted PBMC took in 250 to 300 ng DNA, tens of thousands of T cell genomes. Libraries were prepared by immunoSEQ multiplex PCR; TCRdb keeps only in-frame clonotypes and omits some of them. The data show some 470,000 clones, 76% seen once. The sequenced sample consisted of PBMCs. The chain couples TRBV10-2 to TRBJ1-1; D is possibly TRBD1 (5 bases). The clonotype was recovered from a woman in her thirties or forties in good health. Some clones in this sample may be carry-over from other donors' samples. DNA of the CDR3: TGCGCCAGCACCTTGGGGGGGAACACTGAAGCTTTCTTT. This gives the protein CASTLGGNTEAFF.